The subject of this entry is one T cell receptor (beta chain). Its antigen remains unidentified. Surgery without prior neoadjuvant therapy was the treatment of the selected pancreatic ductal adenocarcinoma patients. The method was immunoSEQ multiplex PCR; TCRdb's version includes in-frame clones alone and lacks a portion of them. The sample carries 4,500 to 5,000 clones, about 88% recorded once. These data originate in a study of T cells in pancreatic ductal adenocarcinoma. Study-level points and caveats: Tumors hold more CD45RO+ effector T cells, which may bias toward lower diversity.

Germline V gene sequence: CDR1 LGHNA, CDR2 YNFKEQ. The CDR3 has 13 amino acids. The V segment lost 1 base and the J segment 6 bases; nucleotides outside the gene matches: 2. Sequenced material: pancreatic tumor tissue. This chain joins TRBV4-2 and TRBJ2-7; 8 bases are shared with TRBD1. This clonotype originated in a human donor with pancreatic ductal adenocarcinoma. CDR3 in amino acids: CASSQGGQVEQYF. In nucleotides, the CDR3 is TGTGCCAGCAGCCAAGGGGGACAGGTCGAGCAGTACTTC.